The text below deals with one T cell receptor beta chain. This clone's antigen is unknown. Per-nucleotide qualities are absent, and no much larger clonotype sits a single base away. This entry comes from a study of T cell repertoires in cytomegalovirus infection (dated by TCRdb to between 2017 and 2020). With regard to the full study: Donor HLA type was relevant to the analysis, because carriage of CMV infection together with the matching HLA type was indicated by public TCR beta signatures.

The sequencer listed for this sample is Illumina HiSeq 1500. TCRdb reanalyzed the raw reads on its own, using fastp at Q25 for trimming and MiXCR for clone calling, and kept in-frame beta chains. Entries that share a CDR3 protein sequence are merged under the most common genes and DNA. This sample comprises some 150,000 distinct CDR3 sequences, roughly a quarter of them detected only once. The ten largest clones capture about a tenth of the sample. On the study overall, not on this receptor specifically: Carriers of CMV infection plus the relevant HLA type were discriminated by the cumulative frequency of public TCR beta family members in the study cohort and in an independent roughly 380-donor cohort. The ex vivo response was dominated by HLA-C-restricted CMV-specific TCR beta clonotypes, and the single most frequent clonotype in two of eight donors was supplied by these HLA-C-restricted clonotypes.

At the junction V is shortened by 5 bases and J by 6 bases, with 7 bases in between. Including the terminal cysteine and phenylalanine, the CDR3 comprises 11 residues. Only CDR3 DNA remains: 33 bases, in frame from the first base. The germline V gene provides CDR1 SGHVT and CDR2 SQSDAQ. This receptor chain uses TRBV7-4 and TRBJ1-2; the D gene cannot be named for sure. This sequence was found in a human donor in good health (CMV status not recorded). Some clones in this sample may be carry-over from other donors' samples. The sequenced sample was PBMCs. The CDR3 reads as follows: CASSTPNGYTF. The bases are TGTGCCAGCAGCACACCTAATGGCTACACCTTC.